A selection of T cell receptor beta chains follows, all from one sample in a study of cytomegalovirus exposure and HLA in healthy donors. Clones were sequenced by immunoSEQ multiplex PCR, and TCRdb holds only the in-frame ones, with some missing. Of around 150,000 clones in the sample, approximately 84% were seen once. Sequenced input: PBMCs. These receptors were obtained from a young man in good health and CMV-seropositive. CDR3s include the opening cysteine and the closing phenylalanine or tryptophan. Fields, in order: V gene, clone size, J gene, D gene, CDR3 protein, CDR3 DNA. D genes are given only for firm matches. Clone sizes are given selectively: once, few, many, or a class where the clone is expanded.

v_gene: TRBV5-1
abundance: -
j_gene: TRBJ1-2
d_gene: TRBD1
CDR3aa: CASSSDRGAYGYTF
CDR3nt: TGCGCCAGCAGTTCGGACAGGGGAGCCTATGGCTACACCTTC

v_gene: TRBV27
abundance: -
j_gene: TRBJ2-7
d_gene: TRBD1
CDR3aa: CASSSIDRVSYEQYF
CDR3nt: TGTGCCAGCAGCAGTATCGACAGGGTCTCCTACGAGCAGTACTTC

v_gene: TRBV5-4
abundance: -
j_gene: TRBJ2-7
d_gene: TRBD1
CDR3aa: CASSRGQGNYEQYF
CDR3nt: TGTGCCAGCAGCCGGGGACAGGGAAACTACGAGCAGTACTTC

v_gene: TRBV4-2
abundance: -
j_gene: TRBJ2-7
d_gene: -
CDR3aa: CASSQVQGPYEQYF
CDR3nt: TGTGCCAGCAGCCAAGTTCAGGGCCCCTACGAGCAGTACTTC

v_gene: TRBV2
abundance: -
j_gene: TRBJ2-5
d_gene: TRBD2
CDR3aa: CASEMAGGETQYF
CDR3nt: TGTGCCAGCGAGATGGCGGGGGGGGAGACCCAGTACTTC

v_gene: TRBV6-5
abundance: -
j_gene: TRBJ2-3
d_gene: TRBD2
CDR3aa: CASSPGEGDTDTQYF
CDR3nt: TGTGCCAGCAGCCCCGGGGAGGGCGACACAGATACGCAGTATTTT

v_gene: TRBV11-2
abundance: -
j_gene: TRBJ2-1
d_gene: TRBD2
CDR3aa: CASSFSGRNSYNEQFF
CDR3nt: TGTGCCAGCAGCTTTAGCGGGAGGAACTCCTACAATGAGCAGTTCTTC

v_gene: TRBV5-1
abundance: -
j_gene: TRBJ2-5
d_gene: -
CDR3aa: CASSLSGPGTQYF
CDR3nt: TGCGCCAGCAGCTTGTCAGGGCCCGGAACCCAGTACTTC

v_gene: TRBV11-2
abundance: -
j_gene: TRBJ2-2
d_gene: TRBD1
CDR3aa: CASSLLKARDRGNTGELFF
CDR3nt: TGTGCCAGCAGCTTATTAAAAGCCCGGGACAGGGGGAACACCGGGGAGCTGTTTTTT

v_gene: TRBV7-3
abundance: -
j_gene: TRBJ2-1
d_gene: TRBD2
CDR3aa: CASSPYKGGTSGRSGEQFF
CDR3nt: TGTGCCAGCAGCCCATACAAAGGCGGGACTAGCGGGAGGTCGGGGGAGCAGTTCTTC

v_gene: TRBV6-5
abundance: -
j_gene: TRBJ1-2
d_gene: TRBD1
CDR3aa: CASSTPGGGYGYTF
CDR3nt: TGTGCCAGCAGTACGCCAGGGGGCGGCTATGGCTACACCTTC

v_gene: TRBV6-1
abundance: -
j_gene: TRBJ2-6
d_gene: TRBD1
CDR3aa: CASNQGATGANVLTF
CDR3nt: TGTGCCAGCAATCAGGGGGCCACTGGGGCCAACGTCCTGACTTTC

v_gene: TRBV10-3
abundance: -
j_gene: TRBJ2-3
d_gene: TRBD2
CDR3aa: CAINPTGGTTDTQYF
CDR3nt: TGTGCCATCAACCCCACGGGAGGGACCACAGATACGCAGTATTTT

v_gene: TRBV9
abundance: -
j_gene: TRBJ1-2
d_gene: -
CDR3aa: CASSVDPARGAYGYTF
CDR3nt: TGTGCCAGCAGCGTAGACCCGGCACGGGGGGCCTATGGCTACACCTTC

v_gene: TRBV15
abundance: -
j_gene: TRBJ2-7
d_gene: TRBD1
CDR3aa: CATRRDRGRYEQYF
CDR3nt: TGTGCCACCAGGAGAGACAGGGGGAGATACGAGCAGTACTTC

v_gene: TRBV25-1
abundance: -
j_gene: TRBJ2-4
d_gene: -
CDR3aa: CASSELRTASADIQYF
CDR3nt: TGTGCCAGCAGTGAATTAAGGACAGCCTCGGCGGACATTCAGTACTTC

v_gene: TRBV9
abundance: -
j_gene: TRBJ2-2
d_gene: TRBD1
CDR3aa: CASNPGGTGELFF
CDR3nt: TGTGCCAGCAACCCAGGGGGCACCGGGGAGCTGTTTTTT

v_gene: TRBV11-2
abundance: once
j_gene: TRBJ1-5
d_gene: TRBD1
CDR3aa: CASSLQGGNQPQHF
CDR3nt: TGTGCCAGCAGCTTACAGGGGGGCAATCAGCCCCAGCATTTT

v_gene: TRBV15
abundance: -
j_gene: TRBJ1-2
d_gene: -
CDR3aa: CATSRDSQGINYGYTF
CDR3nt: TGTGCCACCAGCAGAGATAGCCAGGGGATTAACTATGGCTACACCTTC

v_gene: TRBV5-1
abundance: few
j_gene: TRBJ2-7
d_gene: TRBD2
CDR3aa: CASSLDGGGEDYEQYF
CDR3nt: TGCGCCAGCAGCTTGGATGGCGGGGGGGAGGACTACGAGCAGTACTTC

v_gene: TRBV7-3
abundance: -
j_gene: TRBJ1-1
d_gene: -
CDR3aa: CASSLSVRGTEAFF
CDR3nt: TGTGCCAGCAGCTTAAGTGTCAGGGGCACTGAAGCTTTCTTT

v_gene: TRBV23-1
abundance: -
j_gene: TRBJ2-6
d_gene: -
CDR3aa: CASSQWGASSGANVLTF
CDR3nt: TGCGCCAGCAGTCAATGGGGCGCTAGCTCTGGGGCCAACGTCCTGACTTTC

v_gene: TRBV10-3
abundance: -
j_gene: TRBJ1-1
d_gene: -
CDR3aa: CAISPGQMNTEAFF
CDR3nt: TGTGCCATCAGCCCCGGACAGATGAACACTGAAGCTTTCTTT

v_gene: TRBV7-3
abundance: -
j_gene: TRBJ2-1
d_gene: TRBD2
CDR3aa: CASSLTPLAGLFF
CDR3nt: TGTGCCAGCAGCTTAACGCCCCTAGCGGGATTGTTCTTC

v_gene: TRBV14
abundance: -
j_gene: TRBJ2-3
d_gene: -
CDR3aa: CASSRRGAPDTQYF
CDR3nt: TGTGCCAGCAGCCGTCGGGGGGCCCCAGATACGCAGTATTTT

v_gene: TRBV7-9
abundance: -
j_gene: TRBJ2-5
d_gene: -
CDR3aa: CASSPFSRLFLRVETQYF
CDR3nt: TGTGCCAGCAGCCCCTTTTCCCGACTATTCCTCCGGGTAGAGACCCAGTACTTC

v_gene: TRBV5-4
abundance: -
j_gene: TRBJ1-2
d_gene: -
CDR3aa: CASSLERRHGYTF
CDR3nt: TGTGCCAGCAGCTTGGAGCGGCGCCATGGCTACACCTTC

v_gene: TRBV4-2
abundance: -
j_gene: TRBJ1-1
d_gene: -
CDR3aa: CASSHRGENTEAFF
CDR3nt: TGTGCCAGCAGCCACAGGGGTGAGAACACTGAAGCTTTCTTT

v_gene: TRBV6-5
abundance: -
j_gene: TRBJ2-2
d_gene: -
CDR3aa: CASSRVSAGELFF
CDR3nt: TGTGCCAGCAGCCGCGTCTCCGCCGGGGAGCTGTTTTTT

v_gene: TRBV6-5
abundance: -
j_gene: TRBJ2-3
d_gene: TRBD2
CDR3aa: CASSWTSGSPGTQYF
CDR3nt: TGTGCCAGCAGCTGGACTAGCGGGTCGCCCGGTACGCAGTATTTT